This T cell receptor beta chain was profiled in a study of PD-1 blockade in classical Hodgkin lymphoma. The germline CDR1 and CDR2 sequences are MNHNY and SVGAGI (reference sequence). There are 15 residues in the CDR3. V lost 6 bases, J lost 4 bases, and 17 bases lay in between. The repertoire was sequenced with immunoSEQ multiplex PCR; TCRdb's copy has only in-frame clones and lacks some. Among about 93,000 clones listed, roughly 78% were seen once. Time point: cycle 4 day 1 (C4D1), after about 6 weeks of nivolumab. Each patient relapsed following autologous stem cell transplantation, and prior brentuximab vedotin exposure differed.

V and J are TRBV6-6 and TRBJ2-3; D is tentatively TRBD1 or TRBD2 (5 bases each). This clonotype was sampled from a human donor with classical Hodgkin lymphoma. The input for sequencing was peripheral blood mononuclear cells (PBMCs), taken before the fourth cycle of nivolumab. The CDR3 is CASSLNGALADTQYF. CDR3 bases: TGTGCCAGCAGCCTAAACGGGGCTCTGGCAGATACGCAGTATTTT.